Each of the 9 T cell receptor beta chains below was sequenced from the same sample in a study of blood T cell repertoires in COVID-19. Generated by immunoSEQ multiplex PCR, the TCRdb table keeps only in-frame clones and is missing some. Of about 150,000 clones in the sample, about 85% were seen once. Sequenced sample: peripheral blood. These receptors all stem from a woman in her sixties with active or convalescent COVID-19.

The chain has TRBV19 and TRBJ1-5; 7 bases align to TRBD1. Germline-derived CDR1 and CDR2 are LNHDA and SQIVND (reference sequence). The CDR3 contains 16 residues. V was pared by 5 bases and J by 9 bases, with 16 bases of the junction left unmatched. This CDR3 reads CASSPGTVEGFGPQHF. CDR3 nucleotide sequence: TGTGCCAGTAGTCCCGGGACAGTTGAGGGGTTTGGGCCCCAGCATTTT.

Regarding this clone: The junction departs from germline at one end; a sequencing error may be responsible. The chain is built from TRBV7-7 and TRBJ1-3; perhaps TRBD1 as D (6 bases). The CDR3 runs 14 residues. Germline CDR1 is SSHAT and CDR2 is FNYEAQ (reference sequence). This chain's CDR3 is CASSPDSSGNTIYF. The CDR3 region has the DNA TGTGCTAGCAGCCCGGACAGCTCTGGAAACACCATATATTTT.

This chain joins TRBV18 and TRBJ2-5, with 13 nucleotides matching TRBD2. The germline V gene has CDR1 KGHSH and CDR2 LQKENI. This CDR3 has 19 residues. With V trimmed by 4 bases and J by 4 bases, 15 bases remained unmatched. The CDR3 sequence: CASSQRLAGGQGYGETQYF. The CDR3 nucleotides are TGTGCCAGCTCACAACGACTAGCGGGGGGCCAAGGGTACGGAGAGACCCAGTACTTC. The whole variable domain, remainder taken from reference TRBV18 and TRBJ2-5, is NAGVMQNPRHLVRRRGQEARLRCSPMKGHSHVYWYRQLPEEGLKFMVYLQKENIIDESGMPKERFSAEFPKEGPSILRIQQVVRGDSAAYFCASSQRLAGGQGYGETQYFGPGTRLLVL.

CDR3: CASSLDRGTVYEQYF. Here the CDR3 DNA reads TGTGCCAGCAGCTTAGATCGGGGGACGGTCTACGAGCAGTACTTC. The J gene is TRBJ2-7, the V gene TRBV11-2; D is perhaps TRBD2 (6 bases). This CDR3 region has 15 residues. V was pared by 0 bases and J by 3 bases, with 12 bases between. Germline CDR1 is SGHAT and CDR2 is FQNNGV.

This chain joins TRBV6-5 and TRBJ2-3; TRBD2 matches at 8 bases. The V and J ends lost 8 bases and 6 bases, in that order; junction bases with no gene match: 10. The CDR3 has 14 amino acids. CDR1 and CDR2 from the germline V gene are MNHEY and SVGAGI. This chain's CDR3 is CASAGGSLGDTQYF. The CDR3 DNA reads as TGTGCCAGCGCGGGGGGCTCCTTGGGGGATACGCAGTATTTT.

The chain joins TRBV4-3 to TRBJ1-2; a weak D match, TRBD1 (5 bases). The CDR3 spans 16 residues. With 0 bases removed from V and 4 bases from J, the gap between germline ends came to 15 bases. Germline lookup yields CDR1 LGHNA and CDR2 YSLEER. The CDR3 reads CASSQETQGSGYGYTF. The DNA of the CDR3 is TGCGCCAGCAGCCAAGAAACGCAGGGATCAGGCTATGGCTACACCTTC.

V is TRBV7-3 and J is TRBJ2-6; TRBD2 is a possible D gene (6 bases). This CDR3 region has 15 residues. CDR1 is SGHTA, CDR2 FQGTGA, per germline. The V gene lost 4 bases and the J gene lost 3 bases, with 10 bases spanning the gap. The CDR3 loop reads CASSYQGGGANVLTF. CDR3 sequence (DNA): TGTGCCAGCAGCTACCAGGGAGGTGGGGCCAACGTCCTGACTTTC.

The chain employs TRBV7-3 and TRBJ2-3, with 12 bases fitting TRBD2. Germline CDR1 SGHTA, CDR2 FQGTGA. The CDR3 contains 19 residues. Losses at the gene ends were 5 bases for V and 1 base for J; bases not matched to a gene: 13. The DNA of the CDR3 is TGTGCCAGCAGCCCCAAATCCCTAGCGGGGGGGTTGGGCACAGATACGCAGTATTTT. Its protein product is CASSPKSLAGGLGTDTQYF. Together with reference TRBV7-3 and TRBJ2-3, the CDR3 gives the full variable domain: GAGVSQTPSNKVTEKGKYVELRCDPISGHTALYWYRQSLGQGPEFLIYFQGTGAADDSGLPNDRFFAVRPEGSVSTLKIQRTERGDSAVYLCASSPKSLAGGLGTDTQYFGPGTRLTVL.

This clone occurred once. This chain connects TRBV5-4 to TRBJ1-1, with 7 bases fitting TRBD1. CDR1 is SGHNT, CDR2 YYREEE, per germline (reference sequence). V lost 2 bases to trimming and J lost 3 bases; unmatched junction nucleotides: 1. The length of the CDR3 is 13 residues. This CDR3 is CASSLGQDTEAFF. The CDR3 coding sequence is TGTGCCAGCAGCTTAGGACAGGACACTGAAGCTTTCTTT.